These T cell receptor beta chains were read from a single sample in a study of T-cell reconstitution after alpha-beta-depleted transplantation in children. TCRdb independently ran MiXCR on the PCR reads; one entry per CDR3 protein. The data show 550,000 to 800,000 distinct CDR3 sequences, under 15% seen once. The material sequenced was PBMCs, taken before TCRalphabeta/CD19-depleted stem cell transplant. These receptors originate from a girl aged 2-10 years with congenital amegakaryocytic thrombocytopenia, due to receive a stem cell transplant. The CDR3 runs from the conserved cysteine through the conserved F or W. The D gene is left open where the match is weak. A clone size is listed for some rows: how often the clone was seen (once, few, many), or a class if it is expanded.

V	J	size	D	DNA	CDR3
TRBV20-1	TRBJ2-1	.	.	TGCAGTGCTAAAATCCGGAACGGCGGGTGGCAGTTCTTC	CSAKIRNGGWQFF
TRBV20-1	TRBJ2-5	few	TRBD2	TGCAGTGCTAGGAAACTAGCGGGAAGTGAGACCCAGTACTTC	CSARKLAGSETQYF
TRBV7-8	TRBJ2-3	.	.	TGTGCCAGCAGCTTAGAGAGTGGACACGACGGCACGCAGTATTTT	CASSLESGHDGTQYF
TRBV27	TRBJ1-2	many	TRBD1	TGTGCCAGCAGAGGACAGGGGGCAATTTATGGCTACACCTTC	CASRGQGAIYGYTF
TRBV28	TRBJ2-1	.	TRBD2	TGTGCCACCACAATCTGGACTAGTCGCAATGAGCAGTTCTTC	CATTIWTSRNEQFF
TRBV7-8	TRBJ2-5	many	TRBD1	TGTGCCAGCAGCCAAGGACAGGGGAAATCAGAGACCCAGTACTTC	CASSQGQGKSETQYF
TRBV20-1	TRBJ2-3	many	.	TGCAGTGCTAGCGTCGGGGCAGATACGCAGTATTTT	CSASVGADTQYF
TRBV29-1	TRBJ2-3	many	.	TGCAGCGTTGATCGCGGGGTTGCCGGCACAGATACGCAGTATTTT	CSVDRGVAGTDTQYF
TRBV11-3	TRBJ2-1	few	.	TGTGCCAGCAGCTTAGATAGTCTATACAATGAGCAGTTCTTC	CASSLDSLYNEQFF
TRBV4-1	TRBJ2-7	.	TRBD2	TGCGCCAGCAGCCAAGATTATGGACTAGCGGGCGAGCAGTACTTC	CASSQDYGLAGEQYF
TRBV14	TRBJ2-2	few	TRBD2	TGTGCCAGCAGCCGAAGACTAGCGGGAGTGGCCGGGGAGCTGTTTTTT	CASSRRLAGVAGELFF
TRBV20-1	TRBJ2-3	many	TRBD2	TGCAGTGCTAGAGATCGAAATAGCGGGATTGTTCGCACAGATACGCAGTATTTT	CSARDRNSGIVRTDTQYF
TRBV25-1	TRBJ2-7	.	TRBD1	TGTGCCAGCACCGGATCCGGGACAGGGGGTATCTACGAGCAGTACTTC	CASTGSGTGGIYEQYF
TRBV20-1	TRBJ2-1	many	.	TGCAGTGCTACACGGAGGAACAATGAGCAGTTCTTC	CSATRRNNEQFF
TRBV5-1	TRBJ2-1	.	TRBD2	TGCGCCAGCAGCCCGGGGAGCGGGAGGGTCATCTCCTACAATGAGCAGTTCTTC	CASSPGSGRVISYNEQFF
TRBV3-1	TRBJ2-2	many	TRBD2	TGTGCCAGCAGCGAACGTCCCGGGACTAGGCCCGGGGAGCTGTTTTTT	CASSERPGTRPGELFF
TRBV5-6	TRBJ2-2	few	TRBD1	TGTGCCAGCAGCCGCCCCGGGACAGGGGGCGAGGAGCTGTTTTTT	CASSRPGTGGEELFF
TRBV15	TRBJ1-3	few	.	TGTGCCACCAGCAGAGATACTTCAGCCCTCTCTGGAAACACCATATATTTT	CATSRDTSALSGNTIYF
TRBV28	TRBJ2-7	few	TRBD1	TGTGCCAGCAGTCCCCCCCTCAGACAGGGGTCCTACGAGCAGTACTTC	CASSPPLRQGSYEQYF
TRBV29-1	TRBJ2-3	many	TRBD1	TGCAGCGCCGGAGCCGGGACAGGGCGCACAGATACGCAGTATTTT	CSAGAGTGRTDTQYF
TRBV3-1	TRBJ2-7	few	.	TGTGCCAGCAGCCGGGGACAAGGAAATACCTACGAGCAGTACTTC	CASSRGQGNTYEQYF
TRBV5-1	TRBJ2-1	.	TRBD2	TGCGCCAGCAGCGCCCGGACTAGGAGAAATGAGCAGTTCTTC	CASSARTRRNEQFF
TRBV5-1	TRBJ2-3	few	TRBD2	TGCGCCAGCAGCTTTAACCGACTAGCGGGAGGACGAACGCAGTATTTT	CASSFNRLAGGRTQYF
TRBV5-1	TRBJ2-1	many	.	TGCGCCAGCAGCTCCAGTTGGGAGCAGTTCTTC	CASSSSWEQFF
TRBV7-8	TRBJ2-7	many	TRBD1	TGTGCCAGCAGCCGAATGACAGGGGATTACGAGCAGTACTTC	CASSRMTGDYEQYF
TRBV6-5	TRBJ1-3	few	.	TGTGCCAGCAGTTACCGGCCGGGTTCGGGAAACACCATATATTTT	CASSYRPGSGNTIYF
TRBV7-8	TRBJ2-1	few	.	TGTGCCAGCAGCTCCCGACAGGATAGCTCCTACAATGAGCAGTTCTTC	CASSSRQDSSYNEQFF
TRBV12-3/TRBV12-4	TRBJ2-7	.	TRBD2	TGTGCCAGCAGTTTCGCTGGCGGGAGGGACGACGAGCAGTACTTC	CASSFAGGRDDEQYF
TRBV6-1	TRBJ2-1	many	.	TGTGCCAGCAGCGTCCGGGAGTTTGGCTACAATGAGCAGTTCTTC	CASSVREFGYNEQFF
TRBV29-1	TRBJ2-2	few	TRBD2	TGCAGCGTGCACAACAGGGGACTAGCGGGGAACACCGGGGAGCTGTTTTTT	CSVHNRGLAGNTGELFF
TRBV20-1	TRBJ2-1	few	.	TGCAGTGCTAGAGATAAGGCGGACCCCTACAATGAGCAGTTCTTC	CSARDKADPYNEQFF
TRBV7-9	TRBJ1-2	.	TRBD1	TGTGCCAGCAGCTCGGACAGGGCCTCCTATGGCTACACCTTC	CASSSDRASYGYTF
TRBV11-1	TRBJ1-1	few	TRBD1	TGTGCCAGCAGCCCCAGTCGCGGGACAGGGGACACTGAAGCTTTCTTT	CASSPSRGTGDTEAFF
TRBV7-6	TRBJ2-1	.	.	TGTGCCAGCAGCTTAAAAGCGCCCCACAATGAGCAGTTCTTC	CASSLKAPHNEQFF
TRBV27	TRBJ2-1	many	TRBD2	TGTGCCAGCAGTTACGGACTAGCGGGAGGGAATGAGCAGTTCTTC	CASSYGLAGGNEQFF
TRBV20-1	TRBJ1-3	.	.	TGCAGTGCTGCATGGGGTAACTCTGGAAACACCATATATTTT	CSAAWGNSGNTIYF
TRBV7-9	TRBJ2-3	few	.	TGTGCCAGCAGCCACACGACTCCTAGTCTAGCAGATACGCAGTATTTT	CASSHTTPSLADTQYF
TRBV15	TRBJ2-7	few	TRBD2	TGTGCCACCAGCAGAGGTGTCGCAGCGGGAGGGTACGAGCAGTACTTC	CATSRGVAAGGYEQYF
TRBV3-1	TRBJ2-1	.	.	TGTGCCACAGCGCCTACCCTTTACAATGAGCAGTTCTTC	CATAPTLYNEQFF
TRBV6-5	TRBJ1-5	.	TRBD1	TGTGCCAGCAGTTACCCGGACAGGGGGCTTTATCAGCCCCAGCATTTT	CASSYPDRGLYQPQHF